This T cell receptor beta chain was profiled in a study of cytomegalovirus exposure and HLA in healthy donors. Study-level points and caveats: Cytomegalovirus-associated TCR beta chains were listed, numbering roughly 150. In vitro experiments confirmed that a few CMV-associated chains were specific for CMV antigens.

Germline V lookup: CDR1 LNHDA, CDR2 SQIVND (reference sequence). This CDR3 comprises 13 residues. Trimming removed 3 bases from V and 7 bases from J, with 13 bases in between. A note on this clone: Its antigen is undetermined.

A multiplex PCR was run with 60 Vbeta primers and 13 Jbeta primers. Assay: immunoSEQ multiplex PCR; the TCRdb copy retains only in-frame clones and omits some. This sample has over 100,000 clones, with over 75% found just once. This clonotype originated in a man aged 60 to 69 in good health and CMV-seropositive. The gene calls are TRBV19 and TRBJ2-7; D is perhaps TRBD2 (5 bases). The sequenced sample consisted of PBMCs. In nucleotides, the CDR3 is TGTGCCAGTAGTATCCGGGAACGAAGAGAGCAGTACTTC. As protein: CASSIRERREQYF.